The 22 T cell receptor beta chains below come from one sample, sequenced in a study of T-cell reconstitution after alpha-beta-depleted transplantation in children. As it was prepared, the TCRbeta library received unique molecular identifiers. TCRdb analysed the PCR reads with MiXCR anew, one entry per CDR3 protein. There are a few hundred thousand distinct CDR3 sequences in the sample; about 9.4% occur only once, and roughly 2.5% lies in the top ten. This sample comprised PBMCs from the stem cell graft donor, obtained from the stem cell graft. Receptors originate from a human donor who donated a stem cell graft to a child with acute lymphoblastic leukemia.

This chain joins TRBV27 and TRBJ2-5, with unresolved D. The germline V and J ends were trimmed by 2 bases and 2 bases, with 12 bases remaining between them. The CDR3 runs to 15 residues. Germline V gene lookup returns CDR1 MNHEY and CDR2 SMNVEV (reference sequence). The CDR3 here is CASSLLPTRQETQYF. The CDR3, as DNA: TGTGCCAGCAGTTTACTCCCTACGAGGCAAGAGACCCAGTACTTC.

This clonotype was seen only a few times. The CDR3 region is CASSWTSGRASYNEQFF. The CDR3 region has the DNA TGCGCCAGCAGCTGGACTAGCGGGAGGGCCTCCTACAATGAGCAGTTCTTC. The V and J genes are TRBV5-1 and TRBJ2-1, with TRBD2 matching over 15 bases. This CDR3 spans 17 amino acids. Looked up from germline, CDR1 is SGHRS and CDR2 is YFSETQ. After removal of 3 bases from V and 0 bases from J, the junction contained 1 base not matched to a gene.

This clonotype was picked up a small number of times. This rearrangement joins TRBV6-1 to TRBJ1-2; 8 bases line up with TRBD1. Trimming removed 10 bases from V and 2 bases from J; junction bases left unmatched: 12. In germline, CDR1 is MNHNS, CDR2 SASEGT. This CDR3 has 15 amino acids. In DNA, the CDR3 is TGTGCCACCACCGTCGCGGGACAGGCGAACTATGGCTACACCTTC. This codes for CATTVAGQANYGYTF.

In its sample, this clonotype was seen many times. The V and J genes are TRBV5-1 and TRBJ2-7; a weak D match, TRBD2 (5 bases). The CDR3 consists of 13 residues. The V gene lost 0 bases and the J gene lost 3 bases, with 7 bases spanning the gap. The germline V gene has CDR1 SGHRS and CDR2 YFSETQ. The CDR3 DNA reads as TGCGCCAGCAGCTTGGACGGGATCTACGAGCAGTACTTC. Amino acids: CASSLDGIYEQYF. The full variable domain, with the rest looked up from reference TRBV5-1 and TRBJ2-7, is KAGVTQTPRYLIKTRGQQVTLSCSPISGHRSVSWYQQTPGQGLQFLFEYFSETQRNKGNFPGRFSGRQFSNSRSEMNVSTLELGDSALYLCASSLDGIYEQYFGPGTRLTVT.

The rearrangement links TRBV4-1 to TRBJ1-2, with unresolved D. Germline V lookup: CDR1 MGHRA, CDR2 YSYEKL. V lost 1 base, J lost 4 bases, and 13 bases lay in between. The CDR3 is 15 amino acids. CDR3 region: CASSQVEFQSYGYTF. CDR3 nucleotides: TGCGCCAGCAGCCAAGTGGAGTTTCAGAGCTATGGCTACACCTTC.

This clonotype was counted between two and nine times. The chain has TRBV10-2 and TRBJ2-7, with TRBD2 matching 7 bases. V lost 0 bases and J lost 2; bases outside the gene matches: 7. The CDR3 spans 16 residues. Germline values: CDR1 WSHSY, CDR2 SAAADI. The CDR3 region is CASSESFGRHPYEQYF. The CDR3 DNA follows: TGCGCCAGCAGTGAGTCATTCGGGAGGCACCCCTACGAGCAGTACTTC.

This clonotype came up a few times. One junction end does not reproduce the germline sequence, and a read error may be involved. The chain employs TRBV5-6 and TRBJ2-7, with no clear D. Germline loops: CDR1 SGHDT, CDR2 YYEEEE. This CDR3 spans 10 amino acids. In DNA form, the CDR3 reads TGTGCCAGCAGCTTCAGGCACCGAACCTTC. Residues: CASSFRHRTF.

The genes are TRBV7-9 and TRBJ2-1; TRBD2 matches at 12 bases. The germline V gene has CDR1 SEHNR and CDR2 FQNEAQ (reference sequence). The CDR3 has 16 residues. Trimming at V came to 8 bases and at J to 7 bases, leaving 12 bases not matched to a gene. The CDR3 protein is CASGPRLAGVENEQFF. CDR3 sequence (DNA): TGTGCCAGCGGCCCAAGACTAGCGGGAGTTGAGAATGAGCAGTTCTTC.

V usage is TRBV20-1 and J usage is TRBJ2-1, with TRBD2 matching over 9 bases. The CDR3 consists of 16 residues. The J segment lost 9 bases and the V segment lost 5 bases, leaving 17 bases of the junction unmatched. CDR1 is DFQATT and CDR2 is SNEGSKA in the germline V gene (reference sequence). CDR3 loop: CSAGAGGRAFRGEQFF. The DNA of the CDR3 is TGCAGTGCTGGTGCGGGCGGGAGGGCCTTTCGCGGTGAGCAGTTCTTC.

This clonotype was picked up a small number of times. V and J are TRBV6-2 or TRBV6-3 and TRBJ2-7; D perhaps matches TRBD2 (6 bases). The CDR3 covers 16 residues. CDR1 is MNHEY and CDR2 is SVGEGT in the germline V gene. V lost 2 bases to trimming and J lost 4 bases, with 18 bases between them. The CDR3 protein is CASSYPWDSTSYEQYF. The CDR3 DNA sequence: TGTGCCAGCAGTTACCCTTGGGACTCAACGTCGTACGAGCAGTACTTC.

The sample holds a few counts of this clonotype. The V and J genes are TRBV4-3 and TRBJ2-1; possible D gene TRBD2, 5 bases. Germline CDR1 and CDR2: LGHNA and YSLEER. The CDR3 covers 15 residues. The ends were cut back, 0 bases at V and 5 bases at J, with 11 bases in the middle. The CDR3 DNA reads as TGCGCCAGCAGCCAAGATCGGCCTAGCCACAATGAGCAGTTCTTC. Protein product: CASSQDRPSHNEQFF.

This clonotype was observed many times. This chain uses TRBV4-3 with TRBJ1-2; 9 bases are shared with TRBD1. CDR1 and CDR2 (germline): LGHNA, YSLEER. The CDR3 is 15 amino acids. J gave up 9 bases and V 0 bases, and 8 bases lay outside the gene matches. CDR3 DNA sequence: TGCGCCAGCAGCCAAGACCACGGGACAGGGTCCCGCTACACCTTC. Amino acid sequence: CASSQDHGTGSRYTF.

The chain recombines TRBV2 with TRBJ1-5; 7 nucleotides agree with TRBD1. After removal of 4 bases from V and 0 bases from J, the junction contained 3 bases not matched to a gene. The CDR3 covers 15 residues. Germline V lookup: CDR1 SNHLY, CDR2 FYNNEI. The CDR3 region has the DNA TGTGCCAGCAGTGTGGGACAGTTTAGCAATCAGCCCCAGCATTTT. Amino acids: CASSVGQFSNQPQHF.

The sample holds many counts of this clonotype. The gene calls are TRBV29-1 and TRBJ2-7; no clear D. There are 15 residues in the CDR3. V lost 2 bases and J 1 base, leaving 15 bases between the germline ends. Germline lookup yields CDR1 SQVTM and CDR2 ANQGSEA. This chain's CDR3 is CSVELERKRSYEQYF. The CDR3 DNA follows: TGCAGCGTTGAACTAGAGAGGAAACGATCCTACGAGCAGTACTTC.

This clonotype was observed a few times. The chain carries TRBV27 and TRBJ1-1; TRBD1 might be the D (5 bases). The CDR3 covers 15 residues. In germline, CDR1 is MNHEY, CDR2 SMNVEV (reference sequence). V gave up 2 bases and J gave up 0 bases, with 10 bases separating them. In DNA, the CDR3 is TGTGCCAGCAGTTTACAGGGCACAATGAACACTGAAGCTTTCTTT. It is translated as CASSLQGTMNTEAFF.

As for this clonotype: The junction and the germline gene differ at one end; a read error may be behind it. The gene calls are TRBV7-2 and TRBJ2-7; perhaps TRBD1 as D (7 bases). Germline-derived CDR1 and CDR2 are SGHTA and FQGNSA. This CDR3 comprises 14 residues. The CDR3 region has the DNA TGTGCCCGCAGCTTCGGGGCAGGGGGGTACGAGCAGTACTTC. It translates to CARSFGAGGYEQYF.

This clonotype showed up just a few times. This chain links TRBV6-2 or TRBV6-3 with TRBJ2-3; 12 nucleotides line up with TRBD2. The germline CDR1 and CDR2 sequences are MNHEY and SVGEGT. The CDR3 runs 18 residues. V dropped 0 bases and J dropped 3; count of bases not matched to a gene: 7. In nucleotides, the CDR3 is TGTGCCAGCAGTTACTCGATGACTAGCGGGAGAGTTACAGATACGCAGTATTTT. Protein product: CASSYSMTSGRVTDTQYF.

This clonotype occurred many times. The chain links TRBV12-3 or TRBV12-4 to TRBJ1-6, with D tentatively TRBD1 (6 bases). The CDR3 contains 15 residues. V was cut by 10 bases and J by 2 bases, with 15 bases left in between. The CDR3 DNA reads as TGTGCCACCGCATCGACAGGCACCTATAATTCACCCCTCCACTTT. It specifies CATASTGTYNSPLHF.

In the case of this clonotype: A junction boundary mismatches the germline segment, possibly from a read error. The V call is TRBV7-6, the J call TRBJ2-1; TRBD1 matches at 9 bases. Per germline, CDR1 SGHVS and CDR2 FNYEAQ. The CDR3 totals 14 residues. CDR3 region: CATSFRTGDNEQFF. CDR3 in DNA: TGTGCCACCAGCTTTAGGACAGGGGACAATGAGCAGTTCTTC. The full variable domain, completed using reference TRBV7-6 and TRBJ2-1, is GAGVSQSPRYKVTKRGQDVALRCDPISGHVSLYWYRQALGQGPEFLTYFNYEAQQDKSGLPNDRFSAERPEGSISTLTIQRTEQRDSAMYRCATSFRTGDNEQFFGPGTRLTVL.

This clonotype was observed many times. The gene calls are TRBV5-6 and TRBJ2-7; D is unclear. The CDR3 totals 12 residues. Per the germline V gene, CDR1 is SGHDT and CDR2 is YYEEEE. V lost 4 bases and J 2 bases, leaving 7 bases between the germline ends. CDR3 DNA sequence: TGTGCCAGCAGCGACGGAACCTACGAGCAGTACTTC. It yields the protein CASSDGTYEQYF.

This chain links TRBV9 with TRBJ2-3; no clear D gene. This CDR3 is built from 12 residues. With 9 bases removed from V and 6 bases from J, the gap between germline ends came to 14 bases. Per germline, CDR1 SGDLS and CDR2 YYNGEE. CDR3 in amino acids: CANPGGIDTQYF. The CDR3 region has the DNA TGTGCCAACCCCGGCGGTATTGATACGCAGTATTTT.

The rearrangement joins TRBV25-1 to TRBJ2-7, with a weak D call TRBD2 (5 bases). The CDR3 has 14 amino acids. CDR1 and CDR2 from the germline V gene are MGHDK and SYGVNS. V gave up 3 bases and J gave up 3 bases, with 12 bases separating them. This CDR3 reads CASSEAYGVYEQYF. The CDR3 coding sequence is TGTGCCAGCAGTGAGGCCTACGGGGTCTACGAGCAGTACTTC.